This TCR beta chain came from a study of T-cell reconstitution after alpha-beta-depleted transplantation in children. This clonotype was observed a few times. The CDR3 is made up of 13 amino acids. Trimming stripped 0 bases from V and 1 base from J, with 4 bases between. The germline V gene encodes CDR1 SGHRS and CDR2 YFSETQ. Using unique molecular identifiers, the investigators prepared the TCRbeta library. TCRdb passed the PCR reads through MiXCR, listing each CDR3 protein once. The sample has hundreds of thousands of distinct CDR3 sequences, more than 20% seen once. The chain couples TRBV5-1 to TRBJ1-1; D is unresolved. This TCR was recovered from a female patient aged 2-15 years who had a stem cell transplant for congenital amegakaryocytic thrombocytopenia, so the T cells may come from the graft donor. Sequenced material: PBMCs, mostly from graft donor cells, taken 360 days after TCRalphabeta/CD19-depleted stem cell transplant. The CDR3 DNA sequence: TGCGCCAGCAGCTTGGTAACGAACACTGAAGCTTTCTTT. It specifies CASSLVTNTEAFF. The full variable domain, with the rest looked up from reference TRBV5-1 and TRBJ1-1, is KAGVTQTPRYLIKTRGQQVTLSCSPISGHRSVSWYQQTPGQGLQFLFEYFSETQRNKGNFPGRFSGRQFSNSRSEMNVSTLELGDSALYLCASSLVTNTEAFFGQGTRLTVV.